The rows below give T cell receptor beta chains drawn from one sample of a study. TCRdb passed the 5' RACE reads through MiXCR, listing each CDR3 protein once. The sample includes 62,000 or so distinct CDR3 sequences, about 31% of them seen just once. Sequenced: tumor-infiltrating naive CD4+ T cells sorted from the breast tumor. Receptor source: a female donor with breast cancer. CDR3s include the opening cysteine and the closing phenylalanine or tryptophan. A D gene is named only where the DNA matches it firmly.

D	V	J	CDR3
-	TRBV24-1	TRBJ1-2	CATSPPGNLYGYTF
TRBD1	TRBV7-7	TRBJ2-7	CASSLRTGGFYEQYF
-	TRBV9	TRBJ2-5	CASSFLGGETQYF
-	TRBV4-1	TRBJ1-4	CASSQVTGVTNEKLFF
-	TRBV6-5	TRBJ1-1	CASSYSYRETEAFF
TRBD1	TRBV7-2	TRBJ2-1	CASSYGQAWDEQFF
-	TRBV6-5	TRBJ1-6	CASSSIGALNSPLHF
TRBD1	TRBV20-1	TRBJ1-2	CSARAQAPRDSLRYGYTF
-	TRBV4-3	TRBJ2-7	CASSQDTGVSTEQYF
TRBD1	TRBV5-1	TRBJ1-1	CASSHPDRGNTEAFF
TRBD1	TRBV7-2	TRBJ1-1	CASSLNPGGLTEAFF
-	TRBV29-1	TRBJ2-7	CSVEMGQGDEQYF
TRBD1	TRBV7-2	TRBJ2-7	CASAGWDSAYEQYF
-	TRBV5-1	TRBJ1-1	CASSLAGLSTGAFF
-	TRBV11-2	TRBJ2-7	CASSGLLGTNSPYF
TRBD2	TRBV4-2	TRBJ2-7	CASSQETSGSYRYEQYF
-	TRBV29-1	TRBJ1-2	CSVETMGGVGYTF
-	TRBV12-3/TRBV12-4	TRBJ2-5	CASSLVRADKTETQYF
TRBD1	TRBV7-2	TRBJ2-5	CASSLGAGGETQYF
TRBD1	TRBV7-8	TRBJ2-5	CASSLETGALLGETQYF
TRBD2	TRBV4-1	TRBJ2-2	CASSETSGREDGELFF
TRBD2	TRBV20-1	TRBJ2-3	CSASFSGGADTQYF
-	TRBV6-1	TRBJ2-1	CASSEGFRWNSYSEQFF
-	TRBV6-2/TRBV6-3	TRBJ2-5	CASSPLTQETQYF
-	TRBV2	TRBJ2-5	CASNPLTGEETQYF
TRBD1	TRBV6-1	TRBJ1-5	CASAQGVRSNQPQHF
-	TRBV5-1	TRBJ1-2	CAGSLGRPTNYGYTF
-	TRBV4-1	TRBJ2-1	CASSLGRYNEQFF
TRBD2	TRBV7-2	TRBJ2-5	CASSRTSGAETQYF